This T cell receptor (beta chain) was obtained from a study of blood T cell repertoires in COVID-19. V was cut by 2 bases and J by 5 bases, with 9 bases left in between. Germline V gene data show CDR1 as MNHEY and CDR2 as SVGAGI. The CDR3 has 13 residues. This clone was seen once. TCRdb's table, derived via immunoSEQ multiplex PCR, lists solely in-frame clones and lacks some. The sample yields over 120,000 clones, around 90% seen once. Sequencing was performed on peripheral blood. This chain uses TRBV6-5 with TRBJ1-1, with TRBD1 as a possible D gene (6 bases). The TCR sequence derives from a woman aged 45-65 years with acute or convalescent COVID-19. The CDR3 DNA is TGTGCCAGCAGTTACAACAGGGATACTGAAGCTTTCTTT. It yields the protein CASSYNRDTEAFF.